The rows below give T cell receptor beta chains drawn from one sample of a study of T-cell reconstitution after alpha-beta-depleted transplantation in children. TCRdb fed the PCR reads into MiXCR, producing one record per CDR3 protein. The sample carries about 460,000 distinct CDR3 sequences, around 12% recorded once. Sample: PBMCs from the stem cell graft donor, taken from the stem cell graft. The receptor set was obtained from a human donor who donated a stem cell graft to a child with combined immunodeficiency. The CDR3 runs from the conserved cysteine through the conserved F or W. Each record gives: CDR3 length, D gene, J gene, V gene, clone size, CDR3 DNA, CDR3 protein. A D gene is named only where the DNA matches it firmly. Clone size is given for some rows only: seen once, a few or many times, or a class if the clone is expanded.

>12|-|TRBJ2-1|TRBV27|many
TGTGCCAGCAGGGGCGACCTCGATGAGCAGTTCTTC
CASRGDLDEQFF
>14|-|TRBJ1-6|TRBV7-9|-
TGTGCCAGCACCCAGATCGGGGGGCCTTCACCCCTCCACTTT
CASTQIGGPSPLHF
>15|TRBD2|TRBJ2-3|TRBV20-1|many
TGCAGTGCTAGTCCTAGCGGGAGGGGGACAGATACGCAGTATTTT
CSASPSGRGTDTQYF
>16|TRBD2|TRBJ2-7|TRBV20-1|many
TGCAGTGCTAGACGGACTAGCGGGACTGAAGGCTACGAGCAGTACTTC
CSARRTSGTEGYEQYF
>14|-|TRBJ2-2|TRBV12-3/TRBV12-4|-
TGTGCCAGCATCGAGACAGGGAACACCGGGGAGCTGTTTTTT
CASIETGNTGELFF
>13|TRBD1|TRBJ2-1|TRBV7-2|many
TGTGCCAGCAGCCGTATTACAGGGGATGAGCAGTTCTTC
CASSRITGDEQFF
>15|-|TRBJ1-1|TRBV2|-
TGTGCCAGCAGTGAATCGGCGCTTATGAACACTGAAGCTTTCTTT
CASSESALMNTEAFF
>17|TRBD2|TRBJ2-1|TRBV12-3/TRBV12-4|-
TGTGCCAGCAGTTTAAGGCTAGCGGGATTCTGGGCGAATGAGCAGTTCTTC
CASSLRLAGFWANEQFF
>16|-|TRBJ1-5|TRBV15|many
TGTGCCACCAGCAGAGATCGGGACTCGGGGCGATCGCCCCAGCATTTT
CATSRDRDSGRSPQHF
>15|-|TRBJ1-5|TRBV12-3/TRBV12-4|few
TGTGCCAGCAGTCCCCCCGGGGGGTCGGATCAGCCCCAGCATTTT
CASSPPGGSDQPQHF
>14|TRBD1|TRBJ1-2|TRBV15|many
TGTGCCACCAGCAAGGACAGGGATATCTATGGCTACACCTTC
CATSKDRDIYGYTF
>17|TRBD2|TRBJ2-7|TRBV29-1|-
TGCAGCGTTGTCGGCCGACTAGCGGGGGCTTATCCCTACGAGCAGTACTTC
CSVVGRLAGAYPYEQYF
>11|-|TRBJ2-7|TRBV6-1|-
TGTGCCAGCCCCGGCTCCTACGAGCAGTACTTC
CASPGSYEQYF
>14|-|TRBJ2-3|TRBV4-3|many
TGCGCCAGCAGCCAAGGCTTAGGGACGGATACGCAGTATTTT
CASSQGLGTDTQYF
>13|-|TRBJ2-7|TRBV18|few
TGTGCCAGCTCACCACGACAGGACTACGAGCAGTACTTC
CASSPRQDYEQYF
>16|TRBD2|TRBJ2-3|TRBV6-2/TRBV6-3|few
TGTGCCAGCAGTTTTTCACTAGCGGCACGCACAGATACGCAGTATTTT
CASSFSLAARTDTQYF
>13|-|TRBJ2-5|TRBV20-1|-
TGCAGTGCTATTCGGGAGAACCAAGAGACCCAGTACTTC
CSAIRENQETQYF